This TCR beta chain stems from a study of post-analysis software for immune sequencing data (dated by TCRdb to between 2014 and 2016). With regard to the full study: Relapsing-remitting, secondary progressive and progressive-relapsing multiple sclerosis were recorded as disease courses, and subtype annotation was lacking for some patients. Patient repertoires were compared against around twelve previously published healthy control repertoires from donors aged roughly 6 to 25 years. A subset of samples was prepared in parallel using single-end sample barcoding, then pooled and co-amplified after Illumina adapter ligation.

V loses 2 bases at its end and J loses 7 bases; junction bases beyond the gene matches: 4. The CDR3 spans 13 residues, from the cysteine through the phenylalanine. Of the read, only the CDR3 DNA is kept; its 39 bases are in frame from base 1. Remarks on this clonotype: Its antigen is still unknown. Per-nucleotide qualities are absent, and no much larger clonotype sits a single base away.

The research as a whole found: The multiple sclerosis patient group was slightly younger than the control group. Multiple sclerosis patients had significantly lower normalized Chao1 diversity than controls, a result that suggests substantial peripheral T-cell clonal expansion. A handful of TRBV segments, including TRBV5-6, TRBV5-1 and TRBV20-1, were significantly more frequent in patients than controls. Strong co-clustering of samples prepared in the same batch was shown by direct clustering with F measure, prompting a batch-effect correction.

The method was PCR. The sample was run on an Illumina HiSeq 2500. To reduce PCR and sequencing biases, unique molecular identifiers were incorporated into the TCR beta cDNA libraries. Roughly 500,000 cDNA molecules were obtained per 1 to 10 million input T cells, so each molecule approximated one T cell. The patient libraries were prepared and sequenced using the same protocol as the earlier healthy control dataset. Within a given batch, samples were prepared together, multiplexed and sequenced on the same HiSeq lane. Under the source paper's analysis protocol: Raw barcoded reads were processed with MIGEC, and single-read molecular identifier groups were discarded before consensus assembly and CDR3 extraction. Clonotype tables were post-analysed with VDJtools, normalizing diversity by down-sampling all datasets to the smallest sample size. In repertoire overlap clustering, CDR3 amino acid sequences, but not nucleotide sequences, were matched to correct batch-related cross-sample contamination. TCRdb trimmed public reads at Q25 via fastp, called clones via MiXCR and kept in-frame beta chains. Each CDR3 protein gets just one entry, which takes the most common genes and DNA from the rows behind it. TCRdb's processing, not the study's, gives the V and J calls here. This sample has approximately 570,000 distinct CDR3 sequences in its table, and roughly two fifths of those were observed once. Around 1.7% of the sample belongs to the ten largest clones.

To demonstrate the VDJtools post-analysis software, the study profiled TCR beta repertoires from the peripheral blood of 13 young patients with multiple sclerosis. The multiple sclerosis patients were children and adolescents ranging in age from roughly 6 to 15 years. The receptor was derived from a girl aged 5-17 years with multiple sclerosis. The chain is made from TRBV12-3 or TRBV12-4 and TRBJ1-2; TRBD1 agrees with 7 junctional bases. Specimen: blood. The CDR3 region reads CASSLYRGIGYTF. The bases are TGTGCCAGCAGTTTATACAGGGGAATTGGCTACACCTTC.